This TCR beta chain was sequenced for a study of T and B cells in COVID-19 patients. Study context: Active-infection patients were older, median 67 years, than recovered patients, median about 37 years. Of roughly 22 active-infection patients, 11 to 12 were critically ill with mechanical ventilation or extracorporeal membrane oxygenation.

BIOMED2 TRB-A/B primer pools were used in multiplex TRB PCR. TCRdb redid the calling of the multiplex PCR reads with MiXCR, one entry per CDR3 protein. Of around 15,000 distinct CDR3 sequences listed, approximately 30% were seen once; the top ten hold approximately 4.6%. This clonotype is medium-sized within its sample. Its antigen is still unknown. Each TRB amplification used about 250-550 ng of genomic DNA from blood. Study-level results: Exclusive to the recovered cohort were more than 2,000 TCR clusters, over 25 of them with low generation probability.

V was clipped by 6 bases and J by 4 bases; unmatched bases: 3. Germline V CDR1 and CDR2: MNHEY, SVGAGI. The CDR3 spans 14 residues. The source material was blood. The V gene is TRBV6-5, the J gene TRBJ2-2, with 9 bases identical to TRBD2. The receptor was isolated from a human donor who had recovered from COVID-19. This chain's CDR3 is CASRRGGGTGELFF. The CDR3 DNA follows: TGTGCCAGCAGGCGGGGGGGCGGCACCGGGGAGCTGTTTTTT.